A selection of T cell receptor beta chains follows, all from one sample in a study of blood T cells in healthy people across ages. TCRdb processed the 5' RACE reads anew with MiXCR; each CDR3 protein has one entry. This repertoire shows about 1,800,000 distinct CDR3 sequences, 28% found once; its top ten account for 7.7%. Input material: blood. The receptors were sampled from a woman in her 30s in good health. The CDR3 runs from the conserved cysteine through the conserved F or W. Each record gives: CDR3 protein, V gene.

CASSLGGESNIQYF | TRBV11-2
CASSQGKAYNEQFF | TRBV6-2/TRBV6-3
CGVGGLQLYEQYF | TRBV29-1
CATSPDRGPREQYF | TRBV15
CSAFTSGETQYF | TRBV20-1
CSARLPLAGGYNEQFF | TRBV20-1
CASIIPGTIDYEQYF | TRBV2
CASSLSQGRLAFF | TRBV7-3
CSVPGQGDEQYF | TRBV29-1
CASSLGQAAEQFF | TRBV5-1
CASSPRGRLYEQYF | TRBV18
CASSLQGATTDTQYF | TRBV5-1
CASSLVDSPYEQYF | TRBV12-3/TRBV12-4
CASSLGLAGGISSYNEQVF | TRBV5-1
CASSSPGTQPFYGYTF | TRBV7-2
CAISDTASSQPQHF | TRBV10-3
CASGGQFHEQYF | TRBV27
CASSSSGRRDEQYF | TRBV5-1
CASCTTRTDTQYF | TRBV18
CASSLTSTGELFF | TRBV11-3
CASRVERSTEAFF | TRBV2
CASSERPGSYEQYF | TRBV6-1
CASSYERQGVGYTF | TRBV6-5
CSARDPSLAGVGETQYF | TRBV20-1
CNVDQGGSGANVLTF | TRBV29-1
CSVTRGHRALYNEQFF | TRBV29-1
CSAPSSGMMGEQYF | TRBV20-1
CTSSFRVQGLAFF | TRBV7-2
CASSVSRPRGYGYTF | TRBV7-2
CASSLPGEDGYTF | TRBV7-9
CASSLEARDSAFYNEQFF | TRBV7-2
CASSIRGGRGTEAFF | TRBV7-9
CASSRTGQGYF | TRBV12-3/TRBV12-4
CASSVTSGAGTQYF | TRBV9
CASSPQADTEAFF | TRBV18
CASSFTRIEDSPLHF | TRBV5-1
CSVEEDGGGAPGFREQYF | TRBV29-1
CASSVSWGGEKLFF | TRBV9
CASRHEGLLNTGELFF | TRBV2
CSASRDTEAFF | TRBV20-1
CSAREGASGANVLTF | TRBV20-1